The 20 T cell receptor beta chains below were found in one sample sequenced in a study of blood T cell repertoires in COVID-19. Measured with immunoSEQ multiplex PCR; TCRdb has only the in-frame clones, and not every one. The sample holds fewer than 400,000 clones, 85% to 90% seen once. Material for sequencing was peripheral blood. These TCRs come from a woman in her 30s with COVID-19, enrolled during active disease.

The chain couples TRBV11-3 to TRBJ2-1; a weak D match, TRBD1 (6 bases). The CDR3 runs 15 residues. CDR1 and CDR2 from the germline V gene are SGHNT and YENEEA. Trimming took off 4 bases at V and 5 bases at J, with 15 bases between the two ends. The CDR3 DNA reads TGTGCCAGCAGCTCCTCGGGACACAATAACAATGAGCAGTTCTTC. The encoded protein is CASSSSGHNNNEQFF.

This chain joins TRBV11-2 and TRBJ2-1, with 11 bases matching TRBD2. The CDR3 extends over 15 amino acids. In germline, CDR1 is SGHAT, CDR2 FQNNGV. J gave up 8 bases and V 5 bases, and 8 bases lay outside the gene matches. The CDR3 sequence: CASSLTSGRTDEQFF. CDR3 DNA sequence: TGTGCCAGCAGCCTCACTAGCGGGAGAACCGATGAGCAGTTCTTC.

The CDR3 nucleotides read TGTGCCAGTAGTGTCCTCGACAGGGGATGGTACACTGAAGCTTTCTTT. Its protein is CASSVLDRGWYTEAFF. V is TRBV19 and J is TRBJ1-1; the match to TRBD1 covers 8 bases. The CDR3 has 16 amino acids. In germline, CDR1 is LNHDA, CDR2 SQIVND (reference sequence). V gave up 5 bases and J gave up 3 bases; unmatched junction bases: 11.

V and J are TRBV4-1 and TRBJ1-1; no clear D gene. Germline V lookup: CDR1 MGHRA, CDR2 YSYEKL. Trimming took 1 base from V and 3 from J, leaving 12 bases between them. The CDR3 sequence is 15 residues long. The CDR3 region is CASSQAAPRDTEAFF. The CDR3 nucleotides are TGCGCCAGCAGCCAAGCTGCACCCCGGGACACTGAAGCTTTCTTT.

The gene calls are TRBV7-7 and TRBJ2-5; D might be TRBD1 (5 bases). The CDR3 contains 12 residues. CDR1 and CDR2 (germline): SSHAT, FNYEAQ (reference sequence). Trimming pared 1 base from V and 5 bases from J, leaving 5 bases between. The CDR3 here is CASSLDRETQYF. CDR3 DNA: TGTGCCAGCAGCTTAGACAGGGAGACCCAGTACTTC. Drawing the rest from reference TRBV7-7 and TRBJ2-5, the complete variable domain is GAGVSQSPRYKVTKRGQDVTLRCDPISSHATLYWYQQALGQGPEFLTYFNYEAQPDKSGLPSDRFSAERPEGSISTLTIQRTEQRDSAMYRCASSLDRETQYFGPGTRLLVL.

The genes are TRBV29-1 and TRBJ1-1; D might be TRBD1 (5 bases). The CDR3 loop spans 12 amino acids. V lost 4 bases and J lost 2, with 8 bases in between. The germline V gene has CDR1 SQVTM and CDR2 ANQGSEA. DNA of the CDR3: TGCAGCGTTGGGGGCAGCAACACTGAAGCTTTCTTT. Translation: CSVGGSNTEAFF.

The CDR3 loop is CASSTGQGGDSGELFF. The CDR3 DNA follows: TGTGCCAGCAGCACCGGACAGGGAGGTGATAGCGGGGAGCTGTTTTTT. The rearrangement joins TRBV7-9 to TRBJ2-2; 8 bases are a match to TRBD1. This CDR3 is 16 amino acids long. Germline loops: CDR1 SEHNR, CDR2 FQNEAQ (reference sequence). The V and J ends lost 5 bases and 7 bases, in that order; junction bases with no gene match: 12.

The CDR3 DNA follows: TGTGCCAGCAGCCAGGGACACACGAACACTGAAGCTTTCTTT. Translation: CASSQGHTNTEAFF. V usage is TRBV5-6 and J usage is TRBJ1-1; possibly TRBD1 for D (6 bases). The CDR3 extends over 14 amino acids. V lost 4 bases to trimming and J lost 1 base, with 11 bases between them. Germline CDR1 is SGHDT and CDR2 is YYEEEE.

The genes are TRBV7-3 and TRBJ2-3; D call uncertain. This CDR3 contains 14 residues. The V end was cut by 5 bases, the J end by 0 bases, with 9 bases between. Germline V gives CDR1 SGHTA, CDR2 FQGTGA. The CDR3 reads CASSTTGSTDTQYF. The CDR3 nucleotides read TGTGCCAGCAGCACGACTGGAAGCACAGATACGCAGTATTTT.

The gene calls are TRBV5-8 and TRBJ2-7; TRBD1 agrees at 7 bases. The length of the CDR3 is 16 residues. Germline CDR1 is SGHTS and CDR2 is YDEGEE. V was pared by 2 bases and J by 2 bases, with 10 bases of the junction left unmatched. The CDR3 is CASSLQGKRSTYEQYF. CDR3 nucleotides: TGTGCCAGCAGCTTACAGGGGAAAAGATCTACCTACGAGCAGTACTTC.

This chain links TRBV29-1 with TRBJ2-7; D gene ambiguous. The length of the CDR3 is 11 residues. Trimming removed 2 bases from V and 5 bases from J, with 7 bases in between. Germline V gene sequence: CDR1 SQVTM, CDR2 ANQGSEA. The CDR3 DNA is TGCAGCGTTGAATATCGGGACGAGCAGTACTTC. This sequence encodes CSVEYRDEQYF.

V usage is TRBV7-8 and J usage is TRBJ1-2; 7 nucleotides match TRBD1. V dropped 2 bases and J dropped 8; count of bases not matched to a gene: 11. The CDR3 totals 15 residues. Germline V CDR1 and CDR2: SGHVS, FQNEAQ. The CDR3 protein is CASSLTTGSPGGYTF. CDR3 DNA sequence: TGTGCCAGCAGCTTAACGACAGGGTCCCCGGGAGGCTACACCTTC.

The V call is TRBV28, the J call TRBJ1-2; perhaps TRBD1 as D (6 bases). Trimming shortened V by 6 bases and J by 8 bases, and 13 bases separated the two germline ends. This CDR3 has 12 amino acids. Germline lookup yields CDR1 MDHEN and CDR2 SYDVKM. CDR3 protein: CASSTGIRGYTF. Here the CDR3 DNA reads TGTGCCAGCAGCACAGGGATAAGGGGCTACACCTTC.

V and J are TRBV29-1 and TRBJ1-1; TRBD1 matches at 7 bases. The germline gives CDR1 SQVTM, CDR2 ANQGSEA. V was clipped by 3 bases and J by 3 bases; unmatched bases: 19. The CDR3 is made up of 18 amino acids. CDR3 sequence (DNA): TGCAGCGTTGATATCCCGCGACAGGGTCGGATCCCTTACACTGAAGCTTTCTTT. The encoded protein is CSVDIPRQGRIPYTEAFF.

This rearrangement joins TRBV5-8 to TRBJ2-5; D ambiguous. The last part of the DNA fits TRBJ2-7 better; the J call may be wrong. This CDR3 contains 14 residues. Germline V gene lookup returns CDR1 SGHTS and CDR2 YDEGEE. This CDR3 reads CASTTYTFSYEQYF. Here the CDR3 DNA reads TGTGCCAGCACCACTTATACCTTCTCCTACGAGCAGTACTTC.

The genes are TRBV2 and TRBJ2-5; D unclear. The length of the CDR3 is 15 residues. V was trimmed by 5 bases and J by 7 bases, leaving 20 bases between them. Germline lookup yields CDR1 SNHLY and CDR2 FYNNEI. In DNA form, the CDR3 reads TGTGCCAGCAGTAAGCCTGACTCGTCCAGAGGGACCCAGTACTTC. Its protein product is CASSKPDSSRGTQYF.

This chain joins TRBV5-1 and TRBJ2-1, with TRBD1 matching over 9 bases. The CDR3 loop spans 14 amino acids. Germline lookup yields CDR1 SGHRS and CDR2 YFSETQ. Trimming cost V 3 bases and J 5 bases; bases outside gene matches: 3. The CDR3 sequence: CASSSGTGNNEQFF. The CDR3 region has the DNA TGCGCCAGCAGCTCTGGGACAGGGAACAATGAGCAGTTCTTC. The full variable domain, rest sourced from reference TRBV5-1 and TRBJ2-1, is KAGVTQTPRYLIKTRGQQVTLSCSPISGHRSVSWYQQTPGQGLQFLFEYFSETQRNKGNFPGRFSGRQFSNSRSEMNVSTLELGDSALYLCASSSGTGNNEQFFGPGTRLTVL.

V and J are TRBV2 and TRBJ1-1; no clear D gene. Germline CDR1 reads SNHLY; CDR2 reads FYNNEI. This CDR3 region has 14 residues. Trimming removed 2 bases from V and 0 bases from J, with 7 bases in between. The CDR3 DNA sequence: TGTGCCAGCAGTGAAACCAGGATGAACACTGAAGCTTTCTTT. Amino acid sequence: CASSETRMNTEAFF.

The CDR3 DNA reads TGCGCCAGCAGCTTGGTGGGAGAATCTAACGAGCAGTACTTC. Its translation: CASSLVGESNEQYF. The rearrangement uses TRBV5-1 and TRBJ2-7, with D possibly TRBD2 on 5 matching bases. This CDR3 has 14 residues. CDR1 SGHRS and CDR2 YFSETQ come from the germline V gene. The V end lost 0 bases, the J end lost 5 bases, and 12 bases lay between the germline ends.

As concerns this clone: Other nucleotide sequences from this sample produce the same CDR3. The chain is built from TRBV19 and TRBJ1-5, with a weak D call TRBD1 (6 bases). The CDR3 runs to 13 residues. The germline CDR1 and CDR2 sequences are LNHDA and SQIVND (reference sequence). V lost 4 bases, J lost 5 bases, and 9 bases lay in between. In DNA form, the CDR3 reads TGTGCCAGTAGTAGAGGGGGTGATCAGCCCCAGCATTTT. It is translated as CASSRGGDQPQHF.